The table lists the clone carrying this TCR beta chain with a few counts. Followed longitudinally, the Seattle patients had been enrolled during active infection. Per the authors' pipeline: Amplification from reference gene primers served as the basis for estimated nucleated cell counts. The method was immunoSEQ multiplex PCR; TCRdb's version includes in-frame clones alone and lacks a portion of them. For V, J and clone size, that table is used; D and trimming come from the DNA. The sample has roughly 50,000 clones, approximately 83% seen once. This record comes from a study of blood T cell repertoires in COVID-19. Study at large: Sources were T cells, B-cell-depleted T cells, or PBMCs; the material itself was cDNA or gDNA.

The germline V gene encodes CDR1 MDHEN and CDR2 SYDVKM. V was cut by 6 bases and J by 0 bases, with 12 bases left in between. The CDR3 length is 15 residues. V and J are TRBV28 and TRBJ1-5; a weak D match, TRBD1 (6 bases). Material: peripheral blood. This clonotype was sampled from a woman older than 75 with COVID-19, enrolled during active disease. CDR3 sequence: CASSDQGYSNQPQHF. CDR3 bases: TGTGCCAGCAGCGACCAGGGGTATAGCAATCAGCCCCAGCATTTT.